This passage covers 5 T cell receptor beta chains from one sample sequenced in a study of CXCR3-negative and CXCR3-positive naive CD8 T cells. It was by 5' RACE with UMI labels that the TRB cDNA libraries were prepared. TCRdb re-called the 5' RACE reads and gives one entry per CDR3 protein, without DNA. The data include about 50,000 distinct CDR3 sequences; the top ten clones carry approximately 0.45%. What was sequenced was naive CXCR3- CD8+ T cells from blood. Noted subset: CD45RO-CCR7+CD27+CD95- naive CD8+ T cells lacking CXCR3 (TNR3-). Receptors originate from a human donor in good health. Some clones in this sample may be carry-over from other donors' samples.

The chain has TRBV29-1 and TRBJ2-3; the D gene TCRdb calls, TRBD2, cannot be checked with no DNA. Germline V gene lookup returns CDR1 SQVTM and CDR2 ANQGSEA. The CDR3 covers 19 residues. This CDR3 is CSVEGIEASGGPSTDTQYF.

The genes are TRBV7-2 and TRBJ2-7; as DNA is missing, the TRBD1 call by TCRdb cannot be tested. From germline, CDR1 is SGHTA and CDR2 FQGNSA. The CDR3 covers 13 residues. The CDR3 reads CASSGGFSYEQYF.

This chain links TRBV7-2 with TRBJ2-2; absent DNA, TCRdb's TRBD2 call cannot be checked. Per the germline V gene, CDR1 is SGHTA and CDR2 is FQGNSA. The CDR3 runs 13 residues. CDR3: CASRALGTGELFF.

V usage is TRBV4-2 and J usage is TRBJ2-7; TCRdb's D call of TRBD1 is untestable without DNA. Germline V lookup: CDR1 LGHNA, CDR2 YNFKEQ. The CDR3 sequence is 15 residues long. CDR3 region: CASSPVGTGSDEQYF.

The chain has TRBV29-1 and TRBJ2-5; absent DNA, TCRdb's TRBD1 call cannot be checked. CDR1 and CDR2 (germline): SQVTM, ANQGSEA. The CDR3 is made up of 13 amino acids. The CDR3 sequence is CSVERGPEEAQYF.